This TCR delta chain is drawn from a study of Vδ1+ human thymocytes. Sequences come from RNA converted to cDNA by reverse transcription. The CDR3 regions were amplified by multiplex PCR from V-gene primers to a constant-region primer. TCRdb re-called clones from the multiplex PCR reads via CATT. The sample contains around 26,000 delta-chain clones, 25% to 30% of which appear only once. The CDR3 sequence is 20 residues long. Germline V CDR1 and CDR2: TSWWSYY, QGS. With V trimmed by 1 base and J by 9 bases, 25 bases remained unmatched. Turning to this clone: Its antigen is still unknown.

Findings and caveats of the study: Around 20% of thymic delta-chain sequences were Vdelta2, with few Vdelta3, unlike blood Vdelta1+ controls. Thymic TRG and TRD repertoires appeared highly polyclonal.

The TCR sequence derives from a boy under two years old who had congenital heart surgery. The sequenced material came from Vdelta1+ gamma-delta thymocytes from the thymus. Subset in this sample: FACS-sorted CD3+ TCRalphabeta- TCRVdelta1+ TCRVdelta2- thymocytes. The J gene is TRDJ1, the V gene TRDV1, with 8 bases fitting TRDD3. CDR3 coding DNA: TGTGCTCTTGGGGAACCCCCCGACTGGGCCTACCCGAGGGATACGGGGGAACTCATCTTT. As protein: CALGEPPDWAYPRDTGELIF.